The T cell receptor beta chain under discussion was sequenced for a study of cytomegalovirus exposure and HLA in healthy donors. Study-wide points: The dataset shows that most TCR sequences were rare, while some public TCRs occurred in many donors.

Germline V gene data show CDR1 as SNHLY and CDR2 as FYNNEI. The CDR3 length is 13 residues. V was pared by 8 bases and J by 6 bases, with 16 bases between. This table comes from immunoSEQ multiplex PCR, and its TCRdb copy is limited to in-frame clones, with some not included. This sample has approximately 300,000 clones, with roughly nine tenths found just once. This clone appeared once. Its antigen is currently unknown. The sequenced sample was PBMCs. The source of this sequence is a woman in her 30s in good health and CMV-seropositive. The chain links TRBV2 to TRBJ1-1; D not resolved. The CDR3, as DNA: TGTGCCAGCTCGGTTACCTCTTGGGCTGAAGCTTTCTTT. It is translated as CASSVTSWAEAFF.